This TCR beta chain appears in the sequencing data of a study of blood T cell repertoires in COVID-19 (dated by TCRdb to the early 2020s). For context, the study as a whole: Collaborator samples came from the United States, Italy and Spain and covered acute and convalescent phases of COVID-19. The material from the prospective study consisted of cDNA or gDNA derived from T cells, B-cell-depleted T cells, or PBMCs. The dataset comprised deeply sampled blood TCRbeta repertoires from subjects exposed to, actively infected with, or recovered from COVID-19. The repertoires were released in a freely available public database intended as a resource for research on the immune response to SARS-CoV-2. The samples were drawn from two sources: the first 160 participants of the ongoing ImmuneRACE study, and 1,000 to 1,500 subjects contributed by 6 global collaborators. A de-identified subject ID, COVID-19 status, age in years and sex were almost always included in the sample metadata. HLA class I and class II types, where available, came from metadata supplied by the sample provider rather than from assay-based typing.

The CDR3 measures 13 amino acids from cysteine to phenylalanine. Only the CDR3 DNA stays, 39 bases, in frame from base 1. Sequences LNHNV (CDR1) and YYDKDF (CDR2) are obtained from the germline V gene (reference sequence). The junction carries 8 bases between V and J, which are trimmed by 4 bases and 4 bases respectively. The paper's findings and limits, for the study overall: Clinical and demographic metadata were provided uncurated, with the amount varying by source and participant.

TCRbeta CDR3 regions were amplified from genomic DNA using the immunoSEQ Assay, a bias-controlled multiplex PCR. Per the source publication's procedure: Within the assay, amplification of reference gene primers was used to estimate how many nucleated cells each sample contained. To quantify the absolute abundance of each unique TCRbeta CDR3 rearrangement, sequence reads were collapsed and filtered. For each sample, productive Simpson clonality was calculated by taking the square root of Simpson's diversity index across productive rearrangements. Imported from immuneACCESS, the table was reduced by TCRdb to in-frame sequences with V and J called. These copies leave out some clones; in studies compared against another copy, an unresolved V gene accounts for under half, and the cause of the remainder is not known. V, J and clone size were drawn from that table, and D and trimming were deduced from the DNA. The sample table records about 360,000 clones; 88% of these occur just once. The biggest ten clones account for roughly 1.9% of the sample.

Worth noting for this clone: The antigen it recognizes is unknown. Base quality data are lacking; no much larger clone is found one base away.

Enrolling through a virtual design, the prospective study's participants ranged in age from roughly 18 to 100 years and lived across approximately 25 United States geographic areas. In the prospective study, cohorts were assigned on the basis of participant-reported clinical history obtained from a screening survey and a study questionnaire. In the prospective study, whole blood, serum and a nasopharyngeal or oropharyngeal swab were collected from each participant by mobile phlebotomists. Participants in the prospective study had the option to provide additional blood draws and questionnaires over a roughly two-month period. Before DNA extraction, blood samples from the prospective study were shipped at room temperature or frozen.

The receptor chain draws on TRBV15 and TRBJ1-5; 6 matching bases give a weak D call of TRBD1. Sequencing input: PBMCs or T cells enriched from blood (not recorded which). This sequence originates from a woman in her thirties or forties with acute COVID-19. The CDR3 is CATSMDSNQPQHF. The DNA reads TGTGCCACCAGCATGGACAGTAATCAGCCCCAGCATTTT.